This T cell receptor beta chain appears in the sequencing data of a study of blood T cell repertoires in COVID-19. Germline CDR1 reads LNHNV; CDR2 reads YYDKDF (reference sequence). The CDR3 loop spans 12 amino acids. Trimming removed 3 bases at V and 3 bases at J, with 5 bases between. Libraries were prepared by immunoSEQ multiplex PCR; TCRdb keeps only in-frame clonotypes and omits some of them. The sample records around 420,000 clones, approximately 85% being singletons. The TCR sequence derives from a woman aged 35 to 49 with acute COVID-19. Sequencing input: PBMCs or T cells enriched from blood (not recorded which). V is TRBV15 and J is TRBJ1-2; D gene uncertain. The CDR3 nucleotides are TGTGCCACCAGCAGTGGAGACTATGGCTACACCTTC. Encoded protein: CATSSGDYGYTF.